One sample yielded the 13 T cell receptor beta chains listed below, sequenced in a study of T-cell memory formation after mild COVID-19. TCRdb reprocessed the 5' RACE reads via MiXCR and lists one record per CDR3 protein. The table lists 150,000 to 200,000 distinct CDR3 sequences, roughly 23% of them singletons. Sequenced material: PBMCs or a T cell subset sorted from them (not recorded which). The receptors were gathered from an adult woman who had mild COVID-19 (a few samples of this study predate the infection). Cell type and time point are not known.

This clonotype was recorded at least ten times. This sequence joins TRBV12-3 or TRBV12-4 and TRBJ2-1; maybe TRBD2 (5 bases). V lost 2 bases to trimming and J lost 4 bases, with 9 bases between them. This CDR3 is built from 14 residues. DNA for the CDR3: TGTGCCAGCAGTTTAAGCGGTTTATACAATGAGCAGTTCTTC. It specifies CASSLSGLYNEQFF.

J is TRBJ2-5 and V is TRBV6-6, with D possibly being TRBD1 (5 bases). Between the trimmed V and J ends, which lost 0 bases and 4 bases, there was a span of 9 bases. The germline CDR1 and CDR2 sequences are MNHNY and SVGAGI (reference sequence). CDR3 length equals 14 residues. The CDR3 nucleotides are TGTGCCAGCAGTTACTCAGGGGCAAGAGAGACCCAGTACTTC. It codes for CASSYSGARETQYF.

J is TRBJ1-4 and V is TRBV12-3 or TRBV12-4; the match to TRBD1 covers 9 bases. The CDR3 runs 13 residues. The V gene end was trimmed by 6 bases and the J gene end by 8 bases; junction bases not matched to a gene: 4. The CDR3: CASSRDREEKLFF. CDR3 bases: TGTGCCAGCAGCCGGGACAGGGAAGAAAAACTGTTTTTT.

The rearrangement uses TRBV5-5 and TRBJ1-2, with D possibly matching TRBD1 (6 bases). Germline V lookup: CDR1 SGHKS, CDR2 YYEKEE (reference sequence). Trimming cost V 0 bases and J 3 bases, with 12 bases left between them. The CDR3 extends over 15 amino acids. This CDR3 reads CASSLDRVVDYGYTF. CDR3 sequence (DNA): TGTGCCAGCAGCTTGGACAGGGTGGTTGACTATGGCTACACCTTC.

This clonotype was observed a few times. The rearrangement uses TRBV25-1 and TRBJ2-3; TRBD2 matches at 14 bases. The CDR3 has 17 amino acids. Germline V CDR1 and CDR2: MGHDK, SYGVNS. The trim removed 3 bases at V and 4 bases at J, leaving 6 bases unmatched. In nucleotides, the CDR3 is TGTGCCAGCAGTGACCGGGGACTAGCGGGAGTATCAGATACGCAGTATTTT. It codes for CASSDRGLAGVSDTQYF.

The chain uses TRBV24-1 and TRBJ2-3; 8 bases align to TRBD2. V was pared by 0 bases and J by 5 bases, with 15 bases of the junction left unmatched. Looked up from germline, CDR1 is KGHDR and CDR2 is SFDVKD. The length of the CDR3 is 19 residues. This CDR3 reads CATSDLQGSGTPLGDTQYF. The DNA for the CDR3 is TGTGCCACCAGTGATTTGCAGGGTAGCGGGACCCCACTCGGAGATACGCAGTATTTT.

This rearrangement joins TRBV25-1 to TRBJ2-3; 12 positions agree with TRBD2. With V trimmed by 2 bases and J by 11 bases, 8 bases remained unmatched. Germline CDR1 and CDR2: MGHDK and SYGVNS. The CDR3 sequence is 15 residues long. In DNA form, the CDR3 reads TGTGCCAGCAGTGAACGACTAGCGGGAGTCCCTAAGCAGTATTTT. This translates into CASSERLAGVPKQYF.

The chain couples TRBV12-3 or TRBV12-4 to TRBJ2-1; 9 nucleotides align to TRBD1. There are 14 residues in the CDR3. The trim removed 6 bases at V and 3 bases at J, leaving 3 bases unmatched. This CDR3 is CASSPTGGYNEQFF. The CDR3 coding sequence is TGTGCCAGCAGCCCGACAGGGGGCTACAATGAGCAGTTCTTC.

J is TRBJ1-1 and V is TRBV9, with 8 nucleotides matching TRBD1. The CDR3 covers 15 residues. Trimming removed 3 bases from V and 4 bases from J; junction bases left unmatched: 8. Germline values: CDR1 SGDLS, CDR2 YYNGEE. The CDR3 region has the DNA TGTGCCAGCAGCGAGACAGGGGCTGCAGGCACTGAAGCTTTCTTT. This translates into CASSETGAAGTEAFF. The full variable domain, with the rest looked up from reference TRBV9 and TRBJ1-1, is DSGVTQTPKHLITATGQRVTLRCSPRSGDLSVYWYQQSLDQGLQFLIQYYNGEERAKGNILERFSAQQFPDLHSELNLSSLELGDSALYFCASSETGAAGTEAFFGQGTRLTVV.

The chain combines TRBV7-6 with TRBJ2-7; 11 nucleotides line up with TRBD1. Unmatched junction bases numbered 12, after V lost 5 bases and J lost 3 bases. Per germline, CDR1 SGHVS and CDR2 FNYEAQ. CDR3 length equals 17 residues. The CDR3 sequence is CASSTQQGTGGSYEQYF. The CDR3 DNA reads as TGTGCCAGCAGCACACAACAGGGGACAGGGGGGAGCTACGAGCAGTACTTC.

The V gene is TRBV10-3, the J gene TRBJ2-7; D is uncertain. This CDR3 has 14 residues. V was shortened by 3 bases and J by 3 bases, with 12 bases between the two germline ends. From germline, CDR1 is ENHRY and CDR2 SYGVKD. DNA for the CDR3: TGTGCCATCAGTGACAGCGCCTCCGGCTACGAGCAGTACTTC. Translated, it gives CAISDSASGYEQYF.

J is TRBJ2-7 and V is TRBV20-1; TRBD2 aligns across 12 bases. The CDR3 spans 14 residues. The germline CDR1 and CDR2 sequences are DFQATT and SNEGSKA (reference sequence). Unmatched junction bases numbered 7, after V lost 6 bases and J lost 4 bases. The CDR3: CSAPRLAGEYEQYF. The CDR3, as DNA: TGCAGTGCCCCTCGACTAGCGGGGGAGTACGAGCAGTACTTC.

In its sample, this clonotype was seen a few times. This chain uses TRBV29-1 with TRBJ2-2; 8 bases fit TRBD1. Germline V gene lookup returns CDR1 SQVTM and CDR2 ANQGSEA. The CDR3 is 13 amino acids. With V trimmed by 6 bases and J by 2 bases, 2 bases remained unmatched. The CDR3 nucleotides read TGCAGCGTGACAGGGGACAACACCGGGGAGCTGTTTTTT. Translating gives CSVTGDNTGELFF.